The 6 T cell receptor beta chains below come from one sample, sequenced in a study of low-dose radiotherapy and immunotherapy resistance in tumors (dated by TCRdb to 2021 to 2024). First-strand cDNA was synthesized with Superscript III and a set of TRAV- and TRBV-specific primers, covering both TCRalpha and TCRbeta chains. A roughly 19-cycle PCR with Phusion amplified the TCRs, pairing a constant-region primer with the adapter that was attached to the V primers. TCRdb reran the public reads through fastp at Q25 and MiXCR, keeping productive beta chains. Each CDR3 protein gets just one entry, which takes the most common genes and DNA from the rows behind it. For this sample the table gives 17,000 or so distinct CDR3 sequences, of which 70% were detected only once. The top ten hold 4.5% to 7% of the sample. These receptors were obtained from a human donor with advanced metastatic prostate, ovarian, gallbladder or colorectal cancer (not recorded which). This table probably holds off-target reads from a library built for another chain.

The chain uses TRBV29-1 and TRBJ2-5, with 8 bases lining up with TRBD1. The germline CDR1 and CDR2 sequences are SQVTM and ANQGSEA. The ends lost 5 bases at V and 7 bases at J; junction bases unmatched: 6. The CDR3 runs to 12 residues. CDR3 in amino acids: CSVPGGLGTQYF. For the CDR3, the DNA is TGCAGCGTTCCAGGGGGCCTGGGGACCCAGTACTTC. Looking up the rest from reference TRBV29-1 and TRBJ2-5 gives the full variable domain: SAVISQKPSRDICQRGTSLTIQCQVDSQVTMMFWYRQQPGQSLTLIATANQGSEATYESGFVIDKFPISRPNLTFSTLTVSNMSPEDSSIYLCSVPGGLGTQYFGPGTRLLVL.

The DNA of the CDR3 is TGTGCCAGCAGCCGAGACAGGGGGAGCTCTGGAAACACCATATATTTT. Protein product: CASSRDRGSSGNTIYF. The genes are TRBV3-1 and TRBJ1-3; 9 nucleotides match TRBD1. V was pared by 4 bases and J by 0 bases, with 4 bases of the junction left unmatched. The CDR3 totals 16 residues. CDR1 LGHDT and CDR2 YNNKEL come from the germline V gene (reference sequence).

This sequence joins TRBV29-1 and TRBJ1-4; no reliable D call. The germline V and J ends were trimmed by 4 bases and 4 bases, with 10 bases remaining between them. CDR1 is SQVTM, CDR2 ANQGSEA, per germline. There are 13 residues in the CDR3. This chain's CDR3 is CSVAGHGNEKLFF. The DNA of the CDR3 is TGCAGCGTTGCTGGGCATGGTAATGAAAAACTGTTTTTT. The whole variable domain, remainder taken from reference TRBV29-1 and TRBJ1-4, is SAVISQKPSRDICQRGTSLTIQCQVDSQVTMMFWYRQQPGQSLTLIATANQGSEATYESGFVIDKFPISRPNLTFSTLTVSNMSPEDSSIYLCSVAGHGNEKLFFGSGTQLSVL.

This clonotype came up a few times. The V and J genes are TRBV28 and TRBJ2-7; 7 positions match TRBD1. The V gene end was trimmed by 10 bases and the J gene end by 2 bases; junction bases not matched to a gene: 2. The CDR3 has 11 amino acids. The germline CDR1 and CDR2 sequences are MDHEN and SYDVKM. The CDR3 sequence: CATTGAYEQYF. The CDR3 region has the DNA TGTGCCACCACAGGGGCCTACGAGCAGTACTTC.

The chain links TRBV7-2 to TRBJ2-7, with D unresolved. This CDR3 comprises 13 residues. The germline CDR1 and CDR2 sequences are SGHTA and FQGNSA. V was shortened by 2 bases and J by 9 bases, with 14 bases between the two germline ends. In DNA form, the CDR3 reads TGTGCCAGCAGCTTACCCAGGACCTCTGTGCAGTACTTC. It codes for CASSLPRTSVQYF.

This chain links TRBV24-1 with TRBJ2-2, with TRBD1 identical over 9 bases. The V gene end was trimmed by 0 bases and the J gene end by 5 bases; junction bases not matched to a gene: 3. This CDR3 contains 16 residues. Germline loops: CDR1 KGHDR, CDR2 SFDVKD. CDR3 protein: CATSDLKTGGTGELFF. Here the CDR3 DNA reads TGTGCCACCAGTGATTTGAAGACAGGGGGGACCGGGGAGCTGTTTTTT.